This T cell receptor beta chain was recovered during a study of T-cell memory formation after mild COVID-19. Study-wide context: In these data, TCR clusters were largely donor specific. Broader study findings: Contracting CD8+ clones were enriched in EMRA, CD4+ mainly in CM and EM. Pre-infection memory carried some responding clones, suggesting that cross-reactive memory joined.

The CDR3 has 13 amino acids. After removal of 11 bases from V and 5 bases from J, the junction contained 10 bases not matched to a gene. In its sample, this clonotype was seen a few times. What it binds is unknown. Via MiXCR, TCRdb re-called the 5' RACE reads, giving one row per CDR3 protein. This table holds about 400,000 distinct CDR3 sequences, approximately 15% found once. The sample taken for sequencing was PBMCs or a T cell subset sorted from them (not recorded which). The sequence was collected from a man younger than 30 who had mild COVID-19 (a few samples of this study predate the infection). Cell type and time point are not known. This rearrangement joins TRBV23-1 to TRBJ2-5; 8 bases fit TRBD1. TRBV23-1 is recorded as an ORF, its role being uncertain. CDR3 DNA: TGCGCCGTCCGGGACAGGACAACGGAGACCCAGTACTTC. This codes for CAVRDRTTETQYF.